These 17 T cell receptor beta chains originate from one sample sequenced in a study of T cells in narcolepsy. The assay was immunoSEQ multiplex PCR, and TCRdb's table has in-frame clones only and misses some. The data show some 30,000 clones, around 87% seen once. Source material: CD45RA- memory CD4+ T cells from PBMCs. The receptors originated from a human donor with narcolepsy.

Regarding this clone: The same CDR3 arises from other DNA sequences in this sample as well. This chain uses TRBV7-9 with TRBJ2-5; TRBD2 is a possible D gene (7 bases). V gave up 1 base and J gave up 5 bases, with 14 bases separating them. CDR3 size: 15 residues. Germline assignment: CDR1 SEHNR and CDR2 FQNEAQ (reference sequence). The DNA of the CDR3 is TGTGCCAGCAGCTTAGGGAGGGGGGGGTCGGAGACCCAGTACTTC. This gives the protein CASSLGRGGSETQYF.

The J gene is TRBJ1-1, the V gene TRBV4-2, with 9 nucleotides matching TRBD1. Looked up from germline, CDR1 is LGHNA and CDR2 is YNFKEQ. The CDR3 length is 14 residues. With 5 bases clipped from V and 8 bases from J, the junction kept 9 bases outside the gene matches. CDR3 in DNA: TGTGCCAGCAGCTTAGACAGGGGGGAAGGAGAAGCTTTCTTT. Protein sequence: CASSLDRGEGEAFF.

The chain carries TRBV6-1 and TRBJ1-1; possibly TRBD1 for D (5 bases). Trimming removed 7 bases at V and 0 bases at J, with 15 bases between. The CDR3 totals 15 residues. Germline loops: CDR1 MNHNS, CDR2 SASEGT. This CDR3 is CASIMGTQLNTEAFF. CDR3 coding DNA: TGTGCCAGCATCATGGGGACCCAACTGAACACTGAAGCTTTCTTT.

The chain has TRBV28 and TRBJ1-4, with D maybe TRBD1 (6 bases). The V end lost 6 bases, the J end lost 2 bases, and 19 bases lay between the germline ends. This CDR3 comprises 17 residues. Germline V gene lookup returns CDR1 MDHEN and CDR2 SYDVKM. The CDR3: CASSSPRGGLTNEKLFF. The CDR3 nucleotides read TGTGCCAGCAGCTCCCCTCGTGGGGGCCTCACTAATGAAAAACTGTTTTTT.

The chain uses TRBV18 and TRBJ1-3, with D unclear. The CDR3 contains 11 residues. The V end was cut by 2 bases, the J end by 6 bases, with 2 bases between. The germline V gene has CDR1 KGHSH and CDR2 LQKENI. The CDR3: CASSPENTIYF. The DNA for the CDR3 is TGTGCCAGCTCACCAGAAAACACCATATATTTT.

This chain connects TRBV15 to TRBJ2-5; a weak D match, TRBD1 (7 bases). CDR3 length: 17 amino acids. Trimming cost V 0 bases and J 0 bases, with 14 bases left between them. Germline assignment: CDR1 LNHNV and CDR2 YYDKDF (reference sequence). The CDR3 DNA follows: TGTGCCACCAGCAGAGATCAGACAGGGAGGTACCAAGAGACCCAGTACTTC. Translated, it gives CATSRDQTGRYQETQYF.

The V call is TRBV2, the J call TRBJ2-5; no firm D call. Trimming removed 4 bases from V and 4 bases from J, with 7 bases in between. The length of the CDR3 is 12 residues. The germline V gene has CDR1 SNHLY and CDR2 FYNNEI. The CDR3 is CASSVLSETQYF. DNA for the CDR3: TGTGCCAGCAGTGTCCTATCAGAGACCCAGTACTTC. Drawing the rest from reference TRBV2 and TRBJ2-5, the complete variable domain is EPEVTQTPSHQVTQMGQEVILRCVPISNHLYFYWYRQILGQKVEFLVSFYNNEISEKSEIFDDQFSVERPDGSNFTLKIRSTKLEDSAMYFCASSVLSETQYFGPGTRLLVL.

CDR3 nucleotide sequence: TGTGCCAGCAGCGTACTACCCTGGAACGAGCAGTACTTC. Translated, it gives CASSVLPWNEQYF. V and J are TRBV9 and TRBJ2-7, with no clear D. The CDR3 contains 13 residues. V gave up 1 base and J gave up 5 bases, with 10 bases separating them. The germline V gene has CDR1 SGDLS and CDR2 YYNGEE.

The CDR3: CASGTPYGYTF. DNA for the CDR3: TGTGCCAGCGGGACACCTTATGGCTACACCTTC. The chain employs TRBV11-2 and TRBJ1-2; the D gene is possibly TRBD1 (6 bases). Germline V gene sequence: CDR1 SGHAT, CDR2 FQNNGV. V was shortened by 8 bases and J by 5 bases, with 9 bases between the two germline ends. This CDR3 spans 11 amino acids.

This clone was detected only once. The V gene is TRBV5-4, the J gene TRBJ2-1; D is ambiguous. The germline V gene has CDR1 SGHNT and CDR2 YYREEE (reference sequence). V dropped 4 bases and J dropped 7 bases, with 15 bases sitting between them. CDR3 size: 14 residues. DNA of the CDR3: TGTGCCAGCAGCCCGCCTCGGACGGAGAATGAGCAGTTCTTC. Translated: CASSPPRTENEQFF.

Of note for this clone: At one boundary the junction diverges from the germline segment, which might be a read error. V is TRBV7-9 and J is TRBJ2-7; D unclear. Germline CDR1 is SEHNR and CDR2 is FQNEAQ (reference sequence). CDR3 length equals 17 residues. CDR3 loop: CASSRDHGFPSSYEQCF. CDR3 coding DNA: TGTGCCAGCAGCCGAGACCACGGGTTTCCCAGCTCCTACGAGCAGTGCTTC. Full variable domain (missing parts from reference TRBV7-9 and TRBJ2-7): DTGVSQNPRHKITKRGQNVTFRCDPISEHNRLYWYRQTLGQGPEFLTYFQNEAQLEKSRLLSDRFSAERPKGSFSTLEIQRTEQGDSAMYLCASSRDHGFPSSYEQCFGPGTRLTVT.

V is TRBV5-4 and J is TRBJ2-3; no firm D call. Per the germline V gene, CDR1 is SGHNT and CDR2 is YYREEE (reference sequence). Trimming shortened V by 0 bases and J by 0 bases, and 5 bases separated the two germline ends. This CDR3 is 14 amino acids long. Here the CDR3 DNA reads TGTGCCAGCAGCTTGGGACTTAGCACAGATACGCAGTATTTT. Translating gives CASSLGLSTDTQYF.

The CDR3 loop reads CAWSRTGKNTEAFF. The CDR3 DNA reads as TGTGCCTGGAGTAGGACAGGGAAGAACACTGAAGCTTTCTTT. This sequence joins TRBV30 and TRBJ1-1, with TRBD1 matching over 8 bases. The CDR3 has 14 residues. The germline CDR1 and CDR2 sequences are GTSNPN and SVGIG (reference sequence). Trimming removed 2 bases from V and 1 base from J; junction bases left unmatched: 3.

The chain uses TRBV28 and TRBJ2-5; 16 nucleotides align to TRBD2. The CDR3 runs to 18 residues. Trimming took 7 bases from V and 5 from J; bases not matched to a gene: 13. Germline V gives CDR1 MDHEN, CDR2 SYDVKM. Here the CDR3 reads CASTHAPGTSGRGETQYF. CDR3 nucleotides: TGTGCCAGCACACACGCCCCCGGGACTAGCGGGAGGGGGGAGACCCAGTACTTC.

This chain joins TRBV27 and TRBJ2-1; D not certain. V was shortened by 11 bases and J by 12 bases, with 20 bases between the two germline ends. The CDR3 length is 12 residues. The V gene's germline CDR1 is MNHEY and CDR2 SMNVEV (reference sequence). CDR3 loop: CAPNSPTYGQFF. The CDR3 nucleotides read TGTGCCCCGAACTCCCCGACTTACGGGCAGTTCTTC.

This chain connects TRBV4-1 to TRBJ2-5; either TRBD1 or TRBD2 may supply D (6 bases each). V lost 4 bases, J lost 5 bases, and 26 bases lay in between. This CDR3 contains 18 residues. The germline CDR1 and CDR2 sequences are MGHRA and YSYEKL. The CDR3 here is CASSRTGQSIAARETQYF. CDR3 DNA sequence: TGCGCCAGCAGCCGAACTGGACAGTCAATAGCGGCCCGGGAGACCCAGTACTTC.

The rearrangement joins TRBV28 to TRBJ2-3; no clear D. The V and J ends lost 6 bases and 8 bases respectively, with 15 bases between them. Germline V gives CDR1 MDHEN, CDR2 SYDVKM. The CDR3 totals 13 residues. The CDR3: CASSTPGVGTQYF. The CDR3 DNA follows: TGTGCCAGCAGCACCCCCGGTGTCGGTACGCAGTATTTT.